This is a list of T cell receptor beta chains from one sample in a study of somatic mutations in cytotoxic T cells in rheumatoid arthritis. Method: immunoSEQ multiplex PCR; TCRdb's copy keeps in-frame clones and lacks some. This sample has over 15,000 clones, with about 83% found just once. Source material: CD8+ T cells sorted from blood. The receptors shown here come from an adult with rheumatoid arthritis. Each CDR3 is given with its conserved first and last residue. A D gene is named only where the DNA matches it firmly. Size is omitted from some rows. Given values are once, few, many or a class for expanded clones.

D gene: -; clone size: -; V gene: TRBV6-1; J gene: TRBJ1-1; CDR3 protein: CASRRANTEAFF; CDR3 DNA: TGTGCCAGCAGAAGAGCCAACACTGAAGCTTTCTTT
D gene: TRBD1; clone size: -; V gene: TRBV30; J gene: TRBJ2-1; CDR3 protein: CAWSRDRGRNEQFF; CDR3 DNA: TGTGCCTGGAGTCGGGACAGGGGGCGCAATGAGCAGTTCTTC
D gene: -; clone size: -; V gene: TRBV27; J gene: TRBJ2-3; CDR3 protein: CASSLIPWGTDTQYF; CDR3 DNA: TGTGCCAGCAGTTTAATCCCGTGGGGCACAGATACGCAGTATTTT
D gene: -; clone size: -; V gene: TRBV30; J gene: TRBJ2-1; CDR3 protein: CAWSVYISYNEQFF; CDR3 DNA: TGTGCCTGGAGTGTATATATCTCCTACAATGAGCAGTTCTTC
D gene: TRBD2; clone size: -; V gene: TRBV13; J gene: TRBJ2-1; CDR3 protein: CASSHGTSGGAIEQFF; CDR3 DNA: TGTGCCAGCAGCCACGGGACTAGCGGGGGGGCGATTGAGCAGTTCTTC
D gene: TRBD1; clone size: -; V gene: TRBV15; J gene: TRBJ2-4; CDR3 protein: CATSGTGVRIQYF; CDR3 DNA: TGTGCCACCTCCGGGACAGGGGTTCGCATTCAGTACTTC
D gene: TRBD1; clone size: -; V gene: TRBV7-9; J gene: TRBJ2-2; CDR3 protein: CASSPTGAQRVANTGELFF; CDR3 DNA: TGTGCCAGCAGCCCAACAGGGGCCCAAAGGGTAGCGAACACCGGGGAGCTGTTTTTT
D gene: -; clone size: -; V gene: TRBV10-1; J gene: TRBJ2-7; CDR3 protein: CASRVLRAPLYEQYF; CDR3 DNA: TGCGCCAGCAGAGTTCTGAGGGCCCCACTCTACGAGCAGTACTTC
D gene: -; clone size: -; V gene: TRBV15; J gene: TRBJ2-3; CDR3 protein: CATSRDLPGGTDTQYF; CDR3 DNA: TGTGCCACCAGCAGAGATCTCCCTGGGGGCACAGATACGCAGTATTTT
D gene: TRBD1; clone size: -; V gene: TRBV4-1; J gene: TRBJ2-1; CDR3 protein: CASSKDRDPYNEQFF; CDR3 DNA: TGCGCCAGCAGCAAGGACAGGGACCCCTACAATGAGCAGTTCTTC
D gene: -; clone size: -; V gene: TRBV5-5; J gene: TRBJ2-5; CDR3 protein: CASSWPGSQETQYF; CDR3 DNA: TGTGCCAGCAGCTGGCCAGGGAGCCAAGAGACCCAGTACTTC
D gene: -; clone size: -; V gene: TRBV19; J gene: TRBJ2-1; CDR3 protein: CATKDSSSYNEQFF; CDR3 DNA: TGTGCCACCAAAGACTCGAGCTCCTACAATGAGCAGTTCTTC
D gene: -; clone size: -; V gene: TRBV6-6; J gene: TRBJ1-2; CDR3 protein: CASSYPASYGYTF; CDR3 DNA: TGTGCCAGCAGTTACCCCGCCAGCTATGGCTACACCTTC
D gene: TRBD1; clone size: -; V gene: TRBV6-6; J gene: TRBJ2-3; CDR3 protein: CASTFLDRSTDTQYF; CDR3 DNA: TGTGCCAGCACCTTCTTGGACAGGAGCACAGATACGCAGTATTTT
D gene: -; clone size: few; V gene: TRBV7-3; J gene: TRBJ2-7; CDR3 protein: CASSLTGIYEQYF; CDR3 DNA: TGTGCCAGCAGCTTAACAGGGATCTACGAGCAGTACTTC
D gene: -; clone size: -; V gene: TRBV30; J gene: TRBJ2-3; CDR3 protein: CAWSVGASTDTQYF; CDR3 DNA: TGTGCCTGGAGTGTCGGCGCTAGCACAGATACGCAGTATTTT
D gene: -; clone size: once; V gene: TRBV2; J gene: TRBJ1-3; CDR3 protein: CASVASSGNTIYF; CDR3 DNA: TGTGCCAGCGTCGCTTCCTCTGGAAACACCATATATTTT
D gene: TRBD2; clone size: -; V gene: TRBV13; J gene: TRBJ2-7; CDR3 protein: CASSPEPGLASYEQYF; CDR3 DNA: TGTGCCAGCAGCCCGGAGCCGGGACTAGCCTCCTACGAGCAGTACTTC
D gene: TRBD2; clone size: -; V gene: TRBV5-1; J gene: TRBJ2-7; CDR3 protein: CASKFRGGPSYEQYF; CDR3 DNA: TGCGCCAGCAAATTTCGGGGGGGGCCTTCCTACGAGCAGTACTTC
D gene: -; clone size: once; V gene: TRBV29-1; J gene: TRBJ2-1; CDR3 protein: CSVDHRVNNEQFF; CDR3 DNA: TGCAGCGTTGACCACAGGGTGAATAATGAGCAGTTCTTC
D gene: TRBD1; clone size: -; V gene: TRBV13; J gene: TRBJ1-2; CDR3 protein: CASSIGQELNYGYTF; CDR3 DNA: TGTGCCAGCAGCATTGGACAGGAACTTAACTATGGCTACACCTTC
D gene: TRBD1; clone size: once; V gene: TRBV12-5; J gene: TRBJ2-7; CDR3 protein: CASGLSLRGREYEQYF; CDR3 DNA: TGTGCTAGTGGTTTGTCACTCAGGGGGCGCGAATACGAGCAGTACTTC
D gene: -; clone size: -; V gene: TRBV6-6; J gene: TRBJ2-7; CDR3 protein: CASSFLPPQRNEQYF; CDR3 DNA: TGTGCCAGCAGTTTCCTCCCGCCCCAACGAAACGAGCAGTACTTC
D gene: -; clone size: -; V gene: TRBV4-1; J gene: TRBJ1-4; CDR3 protein: CASSQGEGSNEKLFF; CDR3 DNA: TGCGCCAGCAGCCAAGGGGAGGGGTCGAATGAAAAACTGTTTTTT
D gene: -; clone size: -; V gene: TRBV27; J gene: TRBJ2-1; CDR3 protein: CASGLSGAYNEQFF; CDR3 DNA: TGTGCCAGCGGTCTATCGGGGGCCTACAATGAGCAGTTCTTC
D gene: TRBD1; clone size: -; V gene: TRBV5-6; J gene: TRBJ2-3; CDR3 protein: CASSPTGGEISDTQYF; CDR3 DNA: TGTGCCAGCAGCCCGACAGGGGGCGAGATTTCAGATACGCAGTATTTT
D gene: -; clone size: -; V gene: TRBV5-1; J gene: TRBJ2-1; CDR3 protein: CASSLALSGSSYNEQFF; CDR3 DNA: TGCGCCAGCAGCTTGGCCCTCAGTGGAAGCTCCTACAATGAGCAGTTCTTC
D gene: -; clone size: -; V gene: TRBV5-6; J gene: TRBJ2-3; CDR3 protein: CASSLMTDGGTDTQYF; CDR3 DNA: TGTGCCAGCAGCTTGATGACCGACGGCGGGACAGATACGCAGTATTTT
D gene: TRBD1; clone size: -; V gene: TRBV5-1; J gene: TRBJ2-1; CDR3 protein: CATGQVTQGQFF; CDR3 DNA: TGCGCCACGGGACAGGTCACCCAGGGGCAGTTCTTC
D gene: -; clone size: -; V gene: TRBV2; J gene: TRBJ2-3; CDR3 protein: CASEQPLGENTDTQYF; CDR3 DNA: TGTGCCAGCGAACAGCCCCTTGGGGAAAACACAGATACGCAGTATTTT
D gene: -; clone size: -; V gene: TRBV21-1; J gene: TRBJ2-3; CDR3 protein: CASSNQKTGGERNLTDTQYF; CDR3 DNA: TGTGCCAGCAGCAACCAAAAGACAGGGGGCGAGAGGAACCTCACAGATACGCAGTATTTT
D gene: -; clone size: -; V gene: TRBV27; J gene: TRBJ2-3; CDR3 protein: CASSFGPTSTDTQYF; CDR3 DNA: TGTGCCAGCAGTTTCGGACCCACTAGCACAGATACGCAGTATTTT